The 7 T cell receptor beta chains reported below all come from one sample, sequenced in a study of blood T cell repertoires in COVID-19. Profiled with immunoSEQ multiplex PCR; TCRdb holds only in-frame clones, not every one. The table shows fewer than 100,000 clones, with 88% occurring only once. The sample was peripheral blood. The receptor set was obtained from a human donor in a cohort sampled during active COVID-19.

For the CDR3, the DNA is TGTGCCAGCAGCGTCCAAGCGGGAGGACCTATCAATGAGCAGTTCTTC. Protein sequence: CASSVQAGGPINEQFF. The chain carries TRBV9 and TRBJ2-1, with 9 bases lining up with TRBD2. The CDR3 spans 16 residues. CDR1 SGDLS and CDR2 YYNGEE come from the germline V gene. V shed 2 bases, J shed 6 bases, and the junction held 9 bases outside the gene matches.

V and J are TRBV5-1 and TRBJ2-3, with TRBD2 as a possible D gene (5 bases). The germline V gene encodes CDR1 SGHRS and CDR2 YFSETQ. The V end lost 5 bases, the J end lost 0 bases, and 13 bases lay between the germline ends. The CDR3 runs to 15 residues. The CDR3 DNA is TGCGCCAGCAGATTACTAGGGTCCAGCACAGATACGCAGTATTTT. This translates into CASRLLGSSTDTQYF.

This clone showed up just once. The chain employs TRBV30 and TRBJ1-1, with D maybe TRBD1 (5 bases). Trimming removed 3 bases from V and 11 bases from J, with 16 bases in between. The CDR3 length is 12 residues. The germline V gene has CDR1 GTSNPN and CDR2 SVGIG (reference sequence). The CDR3 here is CAWRVGGGMAFF. CDR3 nucleotides: TGTGCCTGGAGGGTTGGGGGGGGAATGGCTTTCTTT.

V is TRBV7-2 and J is TRBJ2-1, with D perhaps TRBD2 (5 bases). V was cut by 3 bases and J by 4 bases, with 10 bases left in between. The CDR3 covers 14 residues. CDR1 SGHTA and CDR2 FQGNSA come from the germline V gene. The CDR3 reads CASSFGVGYNEQFF. The CDR3 nucleotides are TGTGCCAGCAGCTTCGGGGTAGGATACAATGAGCAGTTCTTC.

The chain carries TRBV11-3 and TRBJ2-1; TRBD2 is a possible D gene (5 bases). Germline CDR1 SGHNT, CDR2 YENEEA. Trimming removed 4 bases from V and 0 bases from J, with 7 bases in between. The CDR3 is made up of 14 amino acids. CDR3 loop: CASSSRASYNEQFF. CDR3 coding DNA: TGTGCCAGCAGCTCGCGGGCCTCCTACAATGAGCAGTTCTTC.

This clone was observed once. One end of the junction does not line up with germline, which may come from a read error. The rearrangement links TRBV25-1 to TRBJ1-2; tentative D call: TRBD1 (6 bases). CDR3 length equals 12 residues. The germline V gene has CDR1 MGHDK and CDR2 SYGVNS. The CDR3 DNA reads as TGTGCCAGCAGTGACAATTTTTGGAACAGGGCCTTC. It encodes CASSDNFWNRAF.

The chain links TRBV18 to TRBJ1-1; D unresolved. In germline, CDR1 is KGHSH, CDR2 LQKENI. Trimming removed 4 bases from V and 1 base from J, with 10 bases in between. The length of the CDR3 is 14 residues. The CDR3 bases are TGTGCCAGCTCACGCGGTATAACGAACACTGAAGCTTTCTTT. Encoded protein: CASSRGITNTEAFF. Based on the CDR3 plus reference TRBV18 and TRBJ1-1, the full variable domain is NAGVMQNPRHLVRRRGQEARLRCSPMKGHSHVYWYRQLPEEGLKFMVYLQKENIIDESGMPKERFSAEFPKEGPSILRIQQVVRGDSAAYFCASSRGITNTEAFFGQGTRLTVV.